Shown below are 9 T cell receptor beta chains from a single sample sequenced in a study of tumor-infiltrating lymphocytes in primary liver carcinoma. Starting material of 450 to 500 ng total RNA yielded TCR beta cDNA via a constant-region primer. Libraries of TCR beta came from three nested multiplex PCR rounds with slightly modified ARM-PCR. The opening two PCR rounds, about 11 cycles each, paired TRBV1-TRBV30 forward primers with a C-beta reverse primer. TCRdb reprocessed the multiplex PCR reads via MiXCR and lists one record per CDR3 protein. This repertoire shows 300,000 to 350,000 distinct CDR3 sequences, approximately 64% found once; its top ten account for about 6.1%. Both blood RNA, taken from unsorted whole blood, and germline DNA were extracted. The sequencing input was peripheral blood. All receptors come from a middle-aged man with primary liver carcinoma and hepatitis B virus infection.

In the case of this clonotype: In this CDR3 the conserved last residue, phenylalanine or tryptophan, is missing, so a read error is likely. The chain recombines TRBV12-3 or TRBV12-4 with TRBJ1-1; no clear D. Trimming took 11 bases from V and 1 from J, leaving 11 bases between them. The CDR3 contains 12 residues. CDR3: CADNRANTEAFL. CDR3 DNA: TGTGCCGACAATAGGGCGAACACTGAAGCTTTCTTA.

About this clonotype itself: The junction does not match germline at one end; this may be a read error. The chain recombines TRBV25-1 with TRBJ2-1, with TRBD2 matching over 8 bases. Per the germline V gene, CDR1 is MGHDK and CDR2 is SYGVNS. CDR3 length equals 12 residues. CDR3 residues: CASGLAFGEQLF. CDR3 bases: TGTGCCAGCGGACTAGCTTTTGGTGAGCAGCTCTTC.

A few counts support this clonotype. The junction differs from germline at one of its ends, possibly a read error. The rearrangement uses TRBV5-1 and TRBJ2-2; 7 bases map to TRBD1. CDR3 length equals 13 residues. The germline gives CDR1 SGHRS, CDR2 YFSETQ. The CDR3 sequence: CASGGTVTGDLFF. CDR3 DNA: TGCGCCAGCGGTGGGACAGTAACCGGGGACCTGTTTTTT.

V is TRBV10-3 and J is TRBJ2-7; D possibly matches TRBD1 or TRBD2 (5 bases each). The V and J ends lost 0 bases and 1 base respectively, with 13 bases between them. Germline V gene lookup returns CDR1 ENHRY and CDR2 SYGVKD. CDR3 length: 16 residues. Here the CDR3 reads CAISESMWGRSYEQYF. The CDR3 region has the DNA TGTGCCATCAGTGAGTCGATGTGGGGGAGATCCTACGAGCAGTACTTC.

The CDR3 DNA follows: TGTGCCAGCAGCCAAAGAGAAAACGGAGAAACCCTCCACTTT. This codes for CASSQRENGETLHF. V and J are TRBV16 and TRBJ1-6; the D is unclear. The germline gives CDR1 KGHSY, CDR2 FQNENV. CDR3 length: 14 amino acids. V lost 2 bases, J lost 14 bases, and 16 bases lay in between.

This clonotype was seen more than once but under ten times. This CDR3 is missing its conserved last phenylalanine or tryptophan, likely due to a read error. The chain uses TRBV11-2 and TRBJ2-1; 7 bases map to TRBD1. This CDR3 is 16 amino acids long. V shed 1 base and J 7 bases; nucleotides not matched to a gene: 10. Germline lookup yields CDR1 SGHAT and CDR2 FQNNGV. The CDR3 loop is CASSLVRGCRGNEQFV. CDR3 nucleotides: TGTGCCAGCAGCTTAGTCAGGGGGTGTAGGGGGAATGAGCAGTTCGTC.

This clonotype has at least ten counts. This chain joins TRBV6-5 and TRBJ2-7; 7 bases are shared with TRBD1. The CDR3 contains 14 residues. Germline V gene lookup returns CDR1 MNHEY and CDR2 SVGAGI. Unmatched junction bases numbered 8, after V lost 7 bases and J lost 2 bases. The chain's CDR3 is CASKNKGQAYEQYF. The CDR3 DNA is TGTGCCAGCAAGAATAAAGGACAGGCCTACGAGCAGTACTTC.

The chain links TRBV21-1 to TRBJ1-3; the table's TRBD1 call for D was not verified on the DNA. TRBV21-1 is deemed a pseudogene. The CDR3 sequence is 16 residues long. CDR3 region: CASRVLQGAGGNTIYF. The CDR3, as DNA: TGTGCCAGCAGGGTGTTACAGGGGGCCGGAGGAAACACCATATATTTT.

Of note for this clonotype: One junction end does not reproduce the germline sequence, and a read error may be involved. The rearrangement uses TRBV11-2 and TRBJ2-7; D gene ambiguous. The CDR3 has 14 residues. Germline V gives CDR1 SGHAT, CDR2 FQNNGV. The CDR3 bases are TGTGCCAACAGCTCCAACCGTCGGGTCTACGAACAGTACTTC. It is translated as CANSSNRRVYEQYF.